These 28 T cell receptor beta chains were all obtained from the same sample, sequenced in a study of blood T cells in healthy people across ages. A second about 6 to 12 cycle PCR used barcoded and J-beta primers. TCRdb processed the 5' RACE reads anew with MiXCR; each CDR3 protein has one entry. This sample has about 1.6 million distinct CDR3 sequences, with about 31% found just once. Source material: blood. These receptor sequences come from a woman in her 30s in good health.

J is TRBJ1-2 and V is TRBV15, with D perhaps TRBD1 (6 bases). V lost 0 bases, J lost 5 bases, and 13 bases lay in between. The CDR3 has 15 amino acids. Germline V gives CDR1 LNHNV, CDR2 YYDKDF (reference sequence). The CDR3 sequence: CATSRDSGGGYGYTF. The CDR3 coding sequence is TGTGCCACCAGCAGAGATTCCGGGGGCGGGTATGGCTACACCTTC.

In this sample, this clonotype turned up a few times. The chain employs TRBV9 and TRBJ2-3, with 12 nucleotides matching TRBD2. CDR1 and CDR2 (germline): SGDLS, YYNGEE. The CDR3 sequence is 16 residues long. Trimming cost V 7 bases and J 6 bases; bases outside gene matches: 12. In DNA form, the CDR3 reads TGTGCCAGCGGGAATTCGAAGACTAGCGGGGGTGATACGCAGTATTTT. This encodes CASGNSKTSGGDTQYF.

V is TRBV6-2 or TRBV6-3 and J is TRBJ2-2; 9 bases match TRBD1. J gave up 5 bases and V 5 bases, and 3 bases lay outside the gene matches. Germline V lookup: CDR1 MNHEY, CDR2 SVGEGT. There are 14 residues in the CDR3. For the CDR3, the DNA is TGTGCCAGCAGTGCACAGGGGGCAACCGGGGAGCTGTTTTTT. This translates into CASSAQGATGELFF.

This clonotype was seen a few times. This sequence joins TRBV7-2 and TRBJ2-1; D is perhaps TRBD2 (5 bases). Per germline, CDR1 SGHTA and CDR2 FQGNSA. V lost 5 bases, J lost 10 bases, and 21 bases lay in between. This CDR3 region has 15 residues. The CDR3 DNA reads TGTGCCAGCAGCCAACTAAGGACCTCAGGCGGGGAGCAGTTCTTC. Its translation: CASSQLRTSGGEQFF.

The chain uses TRBV4-1 and TRBJ1-1; no definite D call. Between the trimmed V and J ends, which lost 1 base and 5 bases, there was a span of 11 bases. This CDR3 has 14 amino acids. Germline V gene sequence: CDR1 MGHRA, CDR2 YSYEKL. CDR3 sequence (DNA): TGCGCCAGCAGCCAAGGATGCGCTTTTACTGAAGCTTTCTTT. Translated: CASSQGCAFTEAFF.

The chain uses TRBV2 and TRBJ1-6, with D unclear. V lost 5 bases, J lost 2 bases, and 13 bases lay in between. CDR1 is SNHLY, CDR2 FYNNEI, per germline. CDR3 length equals 16 residues. The CDR3 protein is CASSPRSFAYNSPLHF. The CDR3 DNA follows: TGTGCCAGCAGTCCAAGATCATTCGCCTATAATTCACCCCTCCACTTT.

This clonotype was seen repeatedly, ten times or more. The V and J genes are TRBV10-3 and TRBJ2-5; D perhaps matches TRBD1 (6 bases). Germline V gives CDR1 ENHRY, CDR2 SYGVKD. The ends were cut back, 0 bases at V and 2 bases at J, with 7 bases in the middle. The CDR3 is made up of 14 amino acids. CDR3 coding DNA: TGTGCCATCAGTGAGTCGACAGGTCAAGAGACCCAGTACTTC. This sequence encodes CAISESTGQETQYF.

Worth noting for this clonotype: It may be a read error: a sequence one base away is much more abundant. V and J are TRBV29-1 and TRBJ2-5, with 9 positions matching TRBD2. Germline CDR1 reads SQVTM; CDR2 reads ANQGSEA. This CDR3 has 13 amino acids. DNA of the CDR3: TGCAGCGTTGAGGGCGGGGGGGCAGAGGCCCAGTACTTC. Translating gives CSVEGGGAEAQYF.

The chain joins TRBV7-9 to TRBJ2-1, with 10 bases that match TRBD2. From germline, CDR1 is SEHNR and CDR2 FQNEAQ (reference sequence). This CDR3 is built from 15 residues. Trimming cost V 5 bases and J 9 bases; bases outside gene matches: 10. The CDR3 DNA reads as TGTGCCAGCAGCGGTAGCGGGAGGCCTATCACTGAGCAGTTCTTC. This translates into CASSGSGRPITEQFF.

Only a few counts were recorded for this clonotype. V is TRBV30 and J is TRBJ2-4; no reliable D call. The DNA end is more similar to TRBJ2-7, so the J call may be wrong. This CDR3 spans 11 amino acids. CDR1 is GTSNPN, CDR2 SVGIG, per germline (reference sequence). In DNA form, the CDR3 reads TGTGCCTGGAGTGTAATGGTCGAGCAGTACTTC. It specifies CAWSVMVEQYF.

This clonotype was detected a few times. An end of the junction does not agree with germline; a read error may underlie this. This chain links TRBV4-1 with TRBJ2-1, with 8 positions matching TRBD2. Germline V lookup: CDR1 MGHRA, CDR2 YSYEKL. The length of the CDR3 is 17 residues. DNA for the CDR3: TGCGTCAGCAGCCAAGGGGGGCTAGCGGGTTCGGGCAATGAGCAGTTCTTC. This encodes CVSSQGGLAGSGNEQFF.

This clonotype was recorded a few times. V usage is TRBV27 and J usage is TRBJ2-2; unclear D gene. Germline V gene data show CDR1 as MNHEY and CDR2 as SMNVEV (reference sequence). The CDR3 has 13 amino acids. Between the trimmed V and J ends, which lost 3 bases and 9 bases, there was a span of 11 bases. CDR3 nucleotide sequence: TGTGCCAGCAGTTTGAATGGGGATAGGGAGCTGTTTTTT. Translation gives CASSLNGDRELFF.

In this sample, this clonotype turned up a few times. This sequence joins TRBV7-9 and TRBJ2-5, with 7 bases aligning to TRBD1. Germline V gene lookup returns CDR1 SEHNR and CDR2 FQNEAQ (reference sequence). J was trimmed by 4 bases and V by 8 bases; bases with no gene match: 10. This CDR3 is built from 14 residues. CDR3 loop: CASAPSGGLETQYF. CDR3 DNA: TGTGCCAGCGCACCCTCAGGGGGTCTAGAGACCCAGTACTTC.

This clonotype was recorded at least ten times. V is TRBV24-1 and J is TRBJ2-1; 7 positions agree with TRBD1. The J segment lost 6 bases and the V segment lost 10 bases, leaving 2 bases of the junction unmatched. The CDR3 covers 11 residues. The germline CDR1 and CDR2 sequences are KGHDR and SFDVKD. DNA for the CDR3: TGTGCCACGAGACAGGGCAATGAGCAGTTCTTC. Protein product: CATRQGNEQFF.

The sample holds a few counts of this clonotype. The limits of the CDR3 on the DNA are not certain, so only TCRdb's listed CDR3 is given. The chain joins TRBV9 to TRBJ2-7; no DNA check was done on the table's D call, TRBD1. Per germline, CDR1 SGDLS and CDR2 YYNGEE. The CDR3 is 15 amino acids in total, end residues counted. CDR3 sequence: CASSVGPGSISEQYF.

The chain is built from TRBV24-1 and TRBJ1-6, with D tentatively TRBD1 (6 bases). The CDR3 spans 15 residues. V was cut by 4 bases and J by 6 bases, with 12 bases left in between. The germline CDR1 and CDR2 sequences are KGHDR and SFDVKD. The CDR3 is CATSERTGINSPLHF. The CDR3 coding sequence is TGTGCCACCAGTGAAAGAACAGGGATTAATTCACCCCTCCACTTT.

The rearrangement joins TRBV20-1 to TRBJ1-6; D may be TRBD1 (5 bases). Germline-derived CDR1 and CDR2 are DFQATT and SNEGSKA (reference sequence). Trimming took off 3 bases at V and 9 bases at J, with 15 bases between the two ends. CDR3 length: 14 residues. CDR3 sequence reads: CSASEGIEVSPLHF. CDR3 nucleotide sequence: TGCAGTGCTAGCGAGGGGATTGAGGTTTCACCCCTCCACTTT.

In the case of this clonotype: A read error may explain this, as a much larger clone is one base away. The gene calls are TRBV5-5 and TRBJ2-1; the D is unclear. This CDR3 comprises 11 residues. Germline assignment: CDR1 SGHKS and CDR2 YYEKEE (reference sequence). The CDR3 is CACSRASGEFF. Written as DNA, the CDR3 is TGTGCCTGCAGCCGAGCGAGTGGTGAGTTCTTC.

The genes are TRBV30 and TRBJ2-7, with no clear D. Germline lookup yields CDR1 GTSNPN and CDR2 SVGIG (reference sequence). The germline V and J ends were trimmed by 5 bases and 6 bases, with 20 bases remaining between them. The CDR3 is made up of 14 amino acids. The CDR3 DNA sequence: TGTGCCTGGTCCAACGCGGCGGTACCTCGCGAGCAGTACTTC. Translating gives CAWSNAAVPREQYF.

This chain links TRBV29-1 with TRBJ1-3; unclear D gene. CDR1 SQVTM and CDR2 ANQGSEA come from the germline V gene. V lost 4 bases and J lost 4, with 14 bases in between. The CDR3 consists of 14 residues. The CDR3 protein is CSVVSPGVGNTIYF. The CDR3 DNA follows: TGCAGCGTTGTTTCCCCGGGCGTAGGAAACACCATATATTTT.

This clonotype was counted many times. The gene calls are TRBV29-1 and TRBJ2-7; D gene uncertain. The CDR3 length is 11 residues. Germline V lookup: CDR1 SQVTM, CDR2 ANQGSEA. V lost 7 bases and J lost 7, with 14 bases in between. The CDR3 nucleotides read TGCAGCGCTTCGTGGGTGGGAGAGCAGTACTTC. Amino acid sequence: CSASWVGEQYF.

The J gene is TRBJ2-1, the V gene TRBV4-1, with 8 bases that match TRBD1. Germline V CDR1 and CDR2: MGHRA, YSYEKL. Trimming removed 4 bases from V and 6 bases from J; junction bases left unmatched: 20. The length of the CDR3 is 19 residues. CDR3 nucleotides: TGCGCCAGCAGCCGATTTCCCGCTAGTCTGGGACAGGAGTGCAATGAGCAGTTCTTC. Amino acid sequence: CASSRFPASLGQECNEQFF.

The sample holds a few counts of this clonotype. This chain joins TRBV28 and TRBJ2-3; weak D call: TRBD1 (6 bases). There are 15 residues in the CDR3. Germline loops: CDR1 MDHEN, CDR2 SYDVKM. V dropped 1 base and J dropped 5 bases, with 13 bases sitting between them. The CDR3 region is CASSLSRRGLDTQYF. The CDR3 DNA sequence: TGTGCCAGCAGTTTATCGCGCAGGGGTTTAGATACGCAGTATTTT.

This clonotype was seen only a few times. This rearrangement joins TRBV18 to TRBJ2-3, with 11 bases that match TRBD2. CDR1 and CDR2 (germline): KGHSH, LQKENI. The V and J ends lost 5 bases and 3 bases, in that order; junction bases with no gene match: 10. The CDR3 is 17 residues long. In nucleotides, the CDR3 is TGTGCCAGCTCATACGGGACTAGCGGACGGGGGACAGATACGCAGTATTTT. Protein product: CASSYGTSGRGTDTQYF.

This rearrangement joins TRBV30 to TRBJ2-1; TRBD2 matches at 8 bases. Per germline, CDR1 GTSNPN and CDR2 SVGIG (reference sequence). The CDR3 totals 15 residues. The V segment lost 1 base and the J segment 11 bases; nucleotides outside the gene matches: 13. The CDR3 DNA sequence: TGTGCCTGGAGTGATACTAGCGGATGGGAGTTCAAGCAGTTCTTC. This gives the protein CAWSDTSGWEFKQFF.

As to this clonotype: The germline gene is not matched at one end of the junction; a read error may be the cause. V and J are TRBV12-3 or TRBV12-4 and TRBJ1-1, with D hard to call. This CDR3 comprises 15 residues. This chain's CDR3 is CASSPVSGMNTEAFF. The CDR3 DNA sequence: TGTGCCAGCAGTCCCGTTTCGGGTATGAATACTGAAGCTTTCTTT.

This clonotype was observed many times. V gene TRBV5-1 combines with J gene TRBJ2-5; the match to TRBD1 covers 7 bases. The germline V gene has CDR1 SGHRS and CDR2 YFSETQ. Trimming removed 0 bases from V and 5 bases from J; junction bases left unmatched: 4. This CDR3 is built from 14 residues. The CDR3 protein is CASSLGRGMETQYF. In nucleotides, the CDR3 is TGCGCCAGCAGCTTGGGCAGGGGGATGGAGACCCAGTACTTC.

This clonotype was picked up a small number of times. The CDR3 DNA reads TGTGCCAGCAGCTTGGGGCCGAAGTCGGATACGCAGTATTTT. This gives the protein CASSLGPKSDTQYF. The genes are TRBV5-4 and TRBJ2-3; no reliable D call. Trimming shortened V by 0 bases and J by 6 bases, and 11 bases separated the two germline ends. The CDR3 is 14 residues long. Germline V gene lookup returns CDR1 SGHNT and CDR2 YYREEE (reference sequence). The whole variable domain, filled in from reference TRBV5-4 and TRBJ2-3, reads ETGVTQSPTHLIKTRGQQVTLRCSSQSGHNTVSWYQQALGQGPQFIFQYYREEENGRGNFPPRFSGLQFPNYSSELNVNALELDDSALYLCASSLGPKSDTQYFGPGTRLTVL.